This T cell receptor beta chain was recovered during a study of Graves' ophthalmopathy and Graves' hyperthyroidism. RNA transcripts yielded amplified TCR beta CDR3 regions. First-round RT-PCR employed HTBI primers, with a second-round multiplex PCR after it. In TCRdb, the multiplex PCR reads were re-called with MiXCR into one record per CDR3 protein. The repertoire holds a few hundred thousand distinct CDR3 sequences, with roughly 40% as singletons. Looked up from germline, CDR1 is SGHTA and CDR2 is FQGNSA. The V end was cut by 3 bases, the J end by 0 bases, with 13 bases between. The CDR3 covers 16 residues.

This TCR was recovered from an adult man with Graves' hyperthyroidism. The V call is TRBV7-2, the J call TRBJ2-3; possible D gene TRBD1, 5 bases. Material: peripheral blood or thyroid tissue (not recorded which). CDR3 residues: CASSFTRDYSTDTQYF. The CDR3 nucleotides are TGTGCCAGCAGCTTCACCAGGGATTATAGCACAGATACGCAGTATTTT.